This T cell receptor (beta chain) stems from a study of T-cell reconstitution after alpha-beta-depleted transplantation in children. General study points: There were some patients whose high TCRbeta diversity at day 60 came from surviving recipient T cells and thymic progenitors. Alpha-beta T cells about two months after transplant reportedly derived from several hundred expanded graft clones. By one year post-transplant, T-cell counts and diversity largely arose from T cells that were newly produced.

The germline CDR1 and CDR2 sequences are DFQATT and SNEGSKA (reference sequence). This CDR3 has 12 residues. J was trimmed by 6 bases and V by 6 bases; bases with no gene match: 4. This clonotype was counted ten times or more. What it recognizes is unknown. Unique molecular identifiers tagged the TCRbeta library. TCRdb ran MiXCR on the PCR reads and lists one entry per CDR3 protein. Among about 260,000 distinct CDR3 sequences listed, 9.5% to 13% were seen once. J is TRBJ2-1 and V is TRBV20-1, with TRBD2 matching over 8 bases. Here the sequenced sample was peripheral blood, taken 180 days after TCRalphabeta/CD19-depleted stem cell transplant. This sequence originates from a male patient between 2 and 9 years old who had a stem cell transplant for chronic granulomatous disease, so the T cells may come from the graft donor. The CDR3 spells CSASGTSNEQFF. The DNA of the CDR3 is TGCAGTGCCTCCGGGACTAGCAATGAGCAGTTCTTC.